These T cell receptor beta chains were read from a single sample in a study of vaccination and CD4 T cells after COVID-19. TCRdb used MiXCR to reprocess the PCR reads, holding one entry per CDR3 protein. The table has roughly 4,700 distinct CDR3 sequences, around 47% seen once. These receptors lack a known antigen. Sequencing used CD4+ T cells from blood, cultured in vitro, obtained after SARS-CoV-2 vaccination. The receptors stem from a human donor who had recovered from COVID-19. Each CDR3 is given with its conserved first and last residue. D genes are given only for firm matches. Expanded clones get a size class; other rows say once, few or many, or leave the size out.

>few|TRBV6-5|NA|TRBJ1-2
TGTGCCAGCAGTTACTTGGGCACAACCGGGCCAGCTGGCTATGGCTACACCTTC
CASSYLGTTGPAGYGYTF
>NA|TRBV20-1|NA|TRBJ1-1
TGCAGTGCTAGCCGGGCGGGGGGGGGCGCTGAAGCTTTCTTT
CSASRAGGGAEAFF
>few|TRBV20-1|NA|TRBJ2-2
TGCAGTGCTAGAGATCAGGCTACCGGGGAGCTGTTTTTT
CSARDQATGELFF
>NA|TRBV7-2|NA|TRBJ1-1
TGTGCCAGCAGCCCACAGGCCACCGTAGGGACTGAAGCTTTCTTT
CASSPQATVGTEAFF
>NA|TRBV5-6|TRBD1|TRBJ1-6
TGTGCCAGCAGCTTTTGGCGGACAGGGGCAAATTCACCCCTCCACTTT
CASSFWRTGANSPLHF
>NA|TRBV7-2|TRBD2|TRBJ2-2
TGTGCCAGCAGCTTATCCCCCGACCTAGCGGGAGGGACCGGGGAGCTGTTTTTT
CASSLSPDLAGGTGELFF
>few|TRBV27|NA|TRBJ2-7
TGTGCCAGCAGTCCACTATCAAACGGCCTTAACGAGCAGTACTTC
CASSPLSNGLNEQYF
>once|TRBV7-9|NA|TRBJ2-5
TGTGCCAGCAGCTTAGGGCGGTTACAAGAGACCCAGTACTTC
CASSLGRLQETQYF
>few|TRBV20-1|NA|TRBJ2-5
TGCAGTGCAAACGGGGTGGCGGGGTACCAAGAGACCCAGTACTTC
CSANGVAGYQETQYF
>NA|TRBV27|NA|TRBJ2-7
TGTGCCAGCAGTTTAATAAGTTCGACAGCAGGGTATAACGAGCAGTACTTC
CASSLISSTAGYNEQYF
>few|TRBV6-1|NA|TRBJ2-1
TGTGCCAGCACCATGGGACCTCGAAGGGATGAGCAGTTCTTC
CASTMGPRRDEQFF
>few|TRBV6-2/TRBV6-3|NA|TRBJ1-1
TGTGCCAGCAGTTACGTCTGGGGGGCGAACACTGAAGCTTTCTTT
CASSYVWGANTEAFF
>once|TRBV7-8|TRBD1|TRBJ2-5
TGTGCCAGCAGCCCCCGGACAGGACCAGGAGAGGCCCAGTACTTC
CASSPRTGPGEAQYF
>NA|TRBV11-2|NA|TRBJ1-2
TGTGCCAGCAGCTTAGAGGGCAGGGGCGATGGCTACACCTTC
CASSLEGRGDGYTF
>once|TRBV4-2|TRBD2|TRBJ2-7
TGTGCCAGCAGCCAAGATTCGGGACTAGTCTGGGAGCAGTACTTC
CASSQDSGLVWEQYF
>NA|TRBV24-1|NA|TRBJ1-2
TGTGCCACCAGTCATGGACCTAACTATGGCTACACCTTC
CATSHGPNYGYTF
>once|TRBV7-2|NA|TRBJ2-2
TGTGCCAGCAGCTTAGGGGCAGGGCTTAGGACCGGGGAGCTGTTTTTT
CASSLGAGLRTGELFF
>NA|TRBV7-2|NA|TRBJ1-6
TGTGCCAGCAGCCCAAGACAGAGCTCCTATAATTCACCCCTCCACTTT
CASSPRQSSYNSPLHF
>few|TRBV6-2/TRBV6-3|TRBD1|TRBJ1-5
TGTGCCAGCAGTCAGCCAGGGGGCGCTCAGCCCCAGCATTTT
CASSQPGGAQPQHF
>NA|TRBV6-1|NA|TRBJ1-1
TGTGCCAGCAGTGCAGGGCCGAACACTGAAGCTTTCTTT
CASSAGPNTEAFF
>NA|TRBV6-1|NA|TRBJ2-6
TGTGCCAGCAACGGGGCGCAAGATGGGGCCAACGTCCTGACTTTC
CASNGAQDGANVLTF
>NA|TRBV28|NA|TRBJ2-7
TGTGCCAGCAGTTTATCCCTGGGCCAGTCCGTCGAGCAGTACTTC
CASSLSLGQSVEQYF
>few|TRBV20-1|TRBD2|TRBJ2-2
TGCAGTGCTCATCCGGGACTAGCGGCCGGAGGTATCGGGGAGCTGTTTTTT
CSAHPGLAAGGIGELFF
>NA|TRBV19|NA|TRBJ1-2
TGTGCCAGTGGCCCGTGGGGTATCGGGGATGGCTACACCTTC
CASGPWGIGDGYTF
>NA|TRBV2|NA|TRBJ2-2
TGTGCCAGCAGTGAACAGGGGGAGCTGTTTTTT
CASSEQGELFF
>NA|TRBV21-1|NA|TRBJ2-2
TGTGCCAGCAGCAAAGATGGTGGCGGGAGGATGGACACCGGGGAGCTGTTTTTT
CASSKDGGGRMDTGELFF
>NA|TRBV6-2/TRBV6-3|TRBD1|TRBJ1-5
TGTGCCAGCCTGCCGGGACAGGGGGTTTATAGCAATCAGCCCCAGCATTTT
CASLPGQGVYSNQPQHF
>NA|TRBV20-1|NA|TRBJ1-6
TGCAGTGCTAGTCCCTCACCCCTCCACTTT
CSASPSPLHF
>medium-sized|TRBV19|NA|TRBJ1-5
TGTGCCAGTAGTATGGGCAGGGCAATCTATAGCAATCAGCCCCAGCATTTT
CASSMGRAIYSNQPQHF
>NA|TRBV6-1|NA|TRBJ1-4
TGTGCCAGCAGTCAGGCAGGGGCCCCTAATGAAAAACTGTTTTTT
CASSQAGAPNEKLFF
>NA|TRBV7-9|NA|TRBJ1-1
TGTGCCAGCAGCTTAGGGGTGTACAAGGGAGGGAACACTGAAGCTTTCTTT
CASSLGVYKGGNTEAFF
>NA|TRBV15|TRBD2|TRBJ2-3
TGTGCCACCAGCGACCTAGCGGTTAGCACAGATACGCAGTATTTT
CATSDLAVSTDTQYF
>NA|TRBV28|NA|TRBJ1-1
TGTGCCAGCAGTCTTCAGGGGTGGGGGAAAGTAGCTTTCTTT
CASSLQGWGKVAFF
>NA|TRBV12-5|NA|TRBJ1-1
TGTGCTAGTGCAGGACAGATCGCTGAAGCTTTCTTT
CASAGQIAEAFF
>NA|TRBV4-1|TRBD2|TRBJ2-2
TGCGCCAGTCAGGGACTAGCGACAAACACCGGGGAGCTGTTTTTT
CASQGLATNTGELFF
>NA|TRBV20-1|NA|TRBJ2-7
TGCAGTGCCAGCCTCAGGGATCACGAGCAGTACTTC
CSASLRDHEQYF
>NA|TRBV5-4|NA|TRBJ1-6
TGTGCCAGCAGCTCTACCAATTCACCCCTCCACTTT
CASSSTNSPLHF
>few|TRBV24-1|NA|TRBJ2-2
TGTGCCACCAGTGATGTCGTGGGGGCGGCCGGGGAGCTGTTTTTT
CATSDVVGAAGELFF
>NA|TRBV7-2|TRBD1|TRBJ1-3
TGTGCCAGCAGCTCTTACCGCCGGGACAGCGGGGACACCATATATTTT
CASSSYRRDSGDTIYF
>NA|TRBV19|NA|TRBJ2-3
TGTGCCAGTAGGCTTAGCGGAGATACGCAGTATTTT
CASRLSGDTQYF
>NA|TRBV19|TRBD1|TRBJ1-5
TGTGCCAGTAGTACCCGGGGACAGGCCCGCAATCAGCCCCAGCATTTT
CASSTRGQARNQPQHF
>NA|TRBV7-9|TRBD1|TRBJ1-2
TGTGCCAGCAGCCTTACAGGGGGCGAATCCCTCTTC
CASSLTGGESLF
>NA|TRBV28|NA|TRBJ1-2
TGTGCCAGCACCCTCGGTCCCCGCTATGGCTACACCTTC
CASTLGPRYGYTF
>medium-sized|TRBV10-3|TRBD1|TRBJ2-7
TGTGCCATCGGGTGGGACAGTTCTTACGAGCAGTACTTC
CAIGWDSSYEQYF
>NA|TRBV7-2|NA|TRBJ1-3
TGTGCCAGCAGCTTACGGGCCCAGGGACGGAACACCATATATTTT
CASSLRAQGRNTIYF
>few|TRBV10-3|TRBD1|TRBJ1-3
TGTGCCACCCGACAGGGGTCTGGAAACACCATATATTTT
CATRQGSGNTIYF